This passage covers 17 T cell receptor beta chains from one sample sequenced in a study of beta chain features in type 1 diabetes. Expressed TCRB transcripts were sequenced because the entire RNA isolate underwent reverse transcription. Libraries were prepared by immunoSEQ multiplex PCR; TCRdb keeps only in-frame clonotypes and omits some of them. This table holds 630,000 or so clones, about 14% found once. These receptors have no identified antigens. Study outcomes and limitations: In all four CD4+ subsets, TCRB CDR3 length was significantly, moderately reduced in type 1 diabetes.

Sequenced material: naive CD4+ T cells from blood. All receptors come from a man younger than 35 with type 1 diabetes.

As to this clone: Other DNA sequences of this sample code for an identical CDR3. This chain links TRBV7-3 with TRBJ1-1; D might be TRBD1 (5 bases). Trimming removed 4 bases from V and 1 base from J, with 7 bases in between. The CDR3 loop spans 13 amino acids. Germline values: CDR1 SGHTA, CDR2 FQGTGA. In DNA, the CDR3 is TGTGCCAGCAGCTCTCAGGGGAACACTGAAGCTTTCTTT. Encoded protein: CASSSQGNTEAFF.

The V call is TRBV9, the J call TRBJ2-2; D tentatively reads TRBD1 or TRBD2 (5 bases each). V shed 6 bases and J shed 8 bases, with 23 bases lying between them. This CDR3 region has 16 residues. The germline V gene encodes CDR1 SGDLS and CDR2 YYNGEE. The CDR3 DNA reads TGTGCCAGCACCACCAGAGGGGACGGGGTTTTAGGGGAGCTGTTTTTT. As protein: CASTTRGDGVLGELFF.

This clone was detected only a few times. The CDR3 is CASSEGASGASYEQYF. The DNA of the CDR3 is TGTGCCAGCAGCGAGGGGGCTAGCGGGGCTTCCTACGAGCAGTACTTC. The V gene is TRBV9, the J gene TRBJ2-7, with 9 bases matching TRBD2. V shed 3 bases, J shed 1 base, and the junction held 8 bases outside the gene matches. This CDR3 is built from 16 residues. CDR1 is SGDLS and CDR2 is YYNGEE in the germline V gene.

The rearrangement joins TRBV11-2 to TRBJ2-7; the D is unclear. V shed 1 base and J shed 3 bases, with 13 bases lying between them. Germline CDR1 SGHAT, CDR2 FQNNGV. CDR3 size: 15 residues. Written as DNA, the CDR3 is TGTGCCAGCAGCTTAGTGGTCGCCACCTACTACGAGCAGTACTTC. This gives the protein CASSLVVATYYEQYF.

This clone was found a few times. This chain links TRBV5-4 with TRBJ1-4, with 9 bases matching TRBD1. The trim removed 2 bases at V and 6 bases at J, leaving 2 bases unmatched. The CDR3 extends over 14 amino acids. Per the germline V gene, CDR1 is SGHNT and CDR2 is YYREEE (reference sequence). The CDR3 DNA reads as TGTGCCAGCAGCTTACAGGGGGCGGATGAAAAACTGTTTTTT. Its protein is CASSLQGADEKLFF.

This clone was observed a handful of times. The V call is TRBV28, the J call TRBJ2-3, with 10 bases lining up with TRBD2. V gave up 8 bases and J gave up 6 bases; unmatched junction bases: 11. The CDR3 length is 15 residues. Germline CDR1 reads MDHEN; CDR2 reads SYDVKM. The CDR3 sequence: CASANSGRSGDTQYF. The CDR3 DNA reads as TGTGCCAGCGCTAATAGCGGGAGGTCCGGGGATACGCAGTATTTT.

The gene calls are TRBV10-3 and TRBJ1-5; D is uncertain. Germline assignment: CDR1 ENHRY and CDR2 SYGVKD. This CDR3 has 15 residues. V was trimmed by 3 bases and J by 2 bases, leaving 11 bases between them. The CDR3 is CAISEREGGNQPQHF. The DNA of the CDR3 is TGTGCCATCAGTGAAAGGGAAGGAGGCAATCAGCCCCAGCATTTT.

This CDR3 is CAIGGRGGYDEQYF. The CDR3 DNA reads TGTGCCATCGGTGGCAGGGGAGGGTATGACGAGCAGTACTTC. The chain combines TRBV10-3 with TRBJ2-7; D possibly corresponds to TRBD2 (7 bases). Looked up from germline, CDR1 is ENHRY and CDR2 is SYGVKD. The germline V and J ends were trimmed by 8 bases and 5 bases, with 19 bases remaining between them. This CDR3 region has 14 residues.

The chain employs TRBV7-2 and TRBJ2-7, with 7 positions matching TRBD2. CDR1 and CDR2 from the germline V gene are SGHTA and FQGNSA. After removal of 3 bases from V and 5 bases from J, the junction contained 10 bases not matched to a gene. This CDR3 is built from 15 residues. CDR3 protein: CASSFAPGRVHEQYF. The CDR3 coding sequence is TGTGCCAGCAGCTTCGCGCCAGGGAGGGTCCACGAGCAGTACTTC.

There are a few counts of this clone. This chain links TRBV19 with TRBJ1-1, with a weak D call TRBD1 (6 bases). In germline, CDR1 is LNHDA, CDR2 SQIVND (reference sequence). This CDR3 has 13 amino acids. Between the trimmed V and J ends, which lost 6 bases and 1 base, there was a span of 9 bases. Written as DNA, the CDR3 is TGTGCCAGTAGGACACAGGGGAACACTGAAGCTTTCTTT. Translating it yields CASRTQGNTEAFF.

This clone has a handful of counts. The chain has TRBV7-6 and TRBJ2-1, with 8 bases fitting TRBD2. The CDR3 runs to 17 residues. Germline V gene data show CDR1 as SGHVS and CDR2 as FNYEAQ. Germline trimming cut 5 bases from V and 1 base from J; bases unmatched to any gene: 10. In nucleotides, the CDR3 is TGTGCCAGCAGCCCCTGGGGGACTAGTCTTTCCTACAATGAGCAGTTCTTC. Encoded protein: CASSPWGTSLSYNEQFF.

This clone occurred a few times. The V gene is TRBV6-6, the J gene TRBJ2-5, with 8 bases matching TRBD2. The CDR3 sequence is 14 residues long. Germline values: CDR1 MNHNY, CDR2 SVGAGI (reference sequence). V shed 7 bases and J 4 bases; nucleotides not matched to a gene: 8. This chain's CDR3 is CASNLSGGRETQYF. The CDR3 coding sequence is TGTGCCAGCAACTTAAGCGGGGGAAGAGAGACCCAGTACTTC.

In DNA form, the CDR3 reads TGTGCCACCAACAGGGGGGACAATGAGCAGTTCTTC. Amino acid sequence: CATNRGDNEQFF. The rearrangement links TRBV2 to TRBJ2-1, with 8 nucleotides matching TRBD1. Germline CDR1 SNHLY, CDR2 FYNNEI. This CDR3 region has 12 residues. V gave up 10 bases and J gave up 5 bases; unmatched junction bases: 4.

This clone was seen only a few times. The chain couples TRBV7-2 to TRBJ2-7; TRBD1 matches at 9 bases. The germline V gene encodes CDR1 SGHTA and CDR2 FQGNSA. Trimming took 0 bases from V and 1 from J; bases not matched to a gene: 1. The CDR3 contains 15 residues. The CDR3 nucleotides read TGTGCCAGCAGCTTAGCAGGACAGGGGTCCTACGAGCAGTACTTC. This encodes CASSLAGQGSYEQYF.

The V and J genes are TRBV7-6 and TRBJ1-2; possible D gene TRBD1, 5 bases. CDR1 is SGHVS and CDR2 is FNYEAQ in the germline V gene. Trimming stripped 4 bases from V and 8 bases from J, with 17 bases between. The length of the CDR3 is 14 residues. CDR3 protein: CASSSSDQGMGYTF. In DNA, the CDR3 is TGTGCCAGCAGCTCCAGCGATCAGGGAATGGGCTACACCTTC.

The chain couples TRBV30 to TRBJ1-1; D is undetermined. Between the trimmed V and J ends, which lost 3 bases and 1 base, there was a span of 9 bases. This CDR3 contains 13 residues. From germline, CDR1 is GTSNPN and CDR2 SVGIG (reference sequence). CDR3 coding DNA: TGTGCCTGGAGCTGGCGTCGGAACACTGAAGCTTTCTTT. It encodes CAWSWRRNTEAFF.

This clone turned up a few times. This chain joins TRBV14 and TRBJ2-2; D call uncertain. From germline, CDR1 is SGHDN and CDR2 FVKESK. This CDR3 is built from 13 residues. Trimming shortened V by 4 bases and J by 7 bases, and 10 bases separated the two germline ends. CDR3 residues: CASSLRTVGELFF. The CDR3 bases are TGTGCCAGCAGCCTTCGGACGGTCGGGGAGCTGTTTTTT.